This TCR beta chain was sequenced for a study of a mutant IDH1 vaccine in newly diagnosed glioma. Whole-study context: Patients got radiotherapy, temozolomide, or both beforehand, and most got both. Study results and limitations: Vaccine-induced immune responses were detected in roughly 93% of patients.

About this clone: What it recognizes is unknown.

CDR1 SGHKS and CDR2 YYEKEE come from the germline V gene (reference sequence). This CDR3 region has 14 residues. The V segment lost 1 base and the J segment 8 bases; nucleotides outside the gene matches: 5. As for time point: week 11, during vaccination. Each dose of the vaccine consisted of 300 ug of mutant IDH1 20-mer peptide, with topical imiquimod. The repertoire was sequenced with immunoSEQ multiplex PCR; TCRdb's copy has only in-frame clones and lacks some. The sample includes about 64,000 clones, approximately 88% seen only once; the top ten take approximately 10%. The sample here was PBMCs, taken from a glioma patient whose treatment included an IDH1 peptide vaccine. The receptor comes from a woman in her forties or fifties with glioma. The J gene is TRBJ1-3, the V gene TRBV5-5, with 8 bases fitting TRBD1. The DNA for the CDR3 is TGTGCCAGCAGCTTGCGCCAGGGGGCATACACCATATATTTT. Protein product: CASSLRQGAYTIYF.